This TCR beta chain stems from a study of T cells in Graves' hyperthyroidism and ophthalmopathy. The authors took PBMCs from roughly 9.3 ml fresh peripheral blood. The CDR3 extends over 13 amino acids. With V trimmed by 3 bases and J by 8 bases, 4 bases remained unmatched. CDR1 is DFQATT, CDR2 SNEGSKA, per germline (reference sequence). Amplification of TCR beta CDR3 regions was performed using RNA transcripts as template. Initially, a first-round RT-PCR of the TCR CDR3 employed the HTBI primer set. TCRdb called the multiplex PCR reads again in MiXCR, with one record for every CDR3 protein. The table lists about half a million distinct CDR3 sequences, approximately 22% of them singletons.

Sequencing used blood. The sequence derives from a woman in her seventies with Graves' ophthalmopathy. This chain joins TRBV20-1 and TRBJ1-6, with 7 bases aligning to TRBD1. The CDR3 DNA follows: TGCAGTGCTAGGCGCCAGGGGGATTCACCCCTCCACTTT. This translates into CSARRQGDSPLHF.